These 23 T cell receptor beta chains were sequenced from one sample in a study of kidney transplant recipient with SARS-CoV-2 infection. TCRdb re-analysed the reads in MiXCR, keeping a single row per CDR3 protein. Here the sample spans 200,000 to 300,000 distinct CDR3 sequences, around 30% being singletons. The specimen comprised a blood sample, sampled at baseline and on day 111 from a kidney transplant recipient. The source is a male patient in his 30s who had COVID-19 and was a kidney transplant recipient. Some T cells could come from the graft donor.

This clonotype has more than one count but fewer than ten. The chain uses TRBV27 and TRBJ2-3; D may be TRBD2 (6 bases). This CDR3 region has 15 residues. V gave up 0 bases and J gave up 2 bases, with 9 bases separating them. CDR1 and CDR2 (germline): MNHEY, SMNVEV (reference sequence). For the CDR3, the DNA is TGTGCCAGCAGTTTATCAGCGGGTGACACAGATACGCAGTATTTT. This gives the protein CASSLSAGDTDTQYF.

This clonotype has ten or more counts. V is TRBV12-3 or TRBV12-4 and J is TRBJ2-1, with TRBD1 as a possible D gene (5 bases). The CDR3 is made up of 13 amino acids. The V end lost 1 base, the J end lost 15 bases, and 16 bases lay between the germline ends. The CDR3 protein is CASSLDRLSTVFF. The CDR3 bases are TGTGCCAGCAGTTTAGACAGGCTGAGTACGGTGTTCTTC.

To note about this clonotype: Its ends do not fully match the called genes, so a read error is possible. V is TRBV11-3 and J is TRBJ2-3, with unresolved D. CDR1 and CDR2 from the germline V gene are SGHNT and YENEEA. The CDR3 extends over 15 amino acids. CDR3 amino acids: CVSSPGPQNTDTQYF. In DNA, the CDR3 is TGTGTCAGCAGCCCGGGCCCTCAAAACACAGATACGCAGTATTTT.

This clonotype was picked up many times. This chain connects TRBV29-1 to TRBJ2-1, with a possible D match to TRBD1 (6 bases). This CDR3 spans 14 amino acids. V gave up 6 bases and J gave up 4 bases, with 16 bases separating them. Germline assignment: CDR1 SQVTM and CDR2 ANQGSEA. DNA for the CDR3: TGCAGCGTCGATACAACAGGGTTATACAATGAGCAGTTCTTC. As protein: CSVDTTGLYNEQFF.

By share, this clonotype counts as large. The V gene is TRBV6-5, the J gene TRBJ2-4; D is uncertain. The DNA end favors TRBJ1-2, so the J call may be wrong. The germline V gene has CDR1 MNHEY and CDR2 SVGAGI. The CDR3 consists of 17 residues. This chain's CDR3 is CASSYQRSPLYSRGYTF. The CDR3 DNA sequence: TGTGCCAGCAGTTACCAGAGGTCCCCCCTCTATTCTCGCGGCTACACCTTC.

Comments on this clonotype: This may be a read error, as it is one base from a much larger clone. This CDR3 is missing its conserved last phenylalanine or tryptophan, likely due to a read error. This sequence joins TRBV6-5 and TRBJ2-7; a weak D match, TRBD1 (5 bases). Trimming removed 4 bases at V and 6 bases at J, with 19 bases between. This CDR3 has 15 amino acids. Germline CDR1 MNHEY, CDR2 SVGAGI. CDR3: CASSSRGRAMGEQYL. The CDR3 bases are TGTGCCAGCAGTTCAAGGGGAAGGGCCATGGGCGAGCAGTACCTC.

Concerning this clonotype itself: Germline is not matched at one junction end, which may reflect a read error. The CDR3 sequence is CAGSVLGQSQETQYF. The CDR3 coding sequence is TGTGCCGGCAGCGTCCTGGGACAGTCTCAAGAGACCCAGTACTTC. The rearrangement joins TRBV9 to TRBJ2-5; 7 bases match TRBD1. The CDR3 runs to 15 residues. Per the germline V gene, CDR1 is SGDLS and CDR2 is YYNGEE.

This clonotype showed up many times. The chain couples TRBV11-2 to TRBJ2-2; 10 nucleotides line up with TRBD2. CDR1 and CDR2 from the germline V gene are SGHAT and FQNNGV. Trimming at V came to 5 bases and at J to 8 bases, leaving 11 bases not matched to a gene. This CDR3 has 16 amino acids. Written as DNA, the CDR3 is TGTGCCAGCAGCGACCTGATTAGCGGGAGGTTAGGGGAGCTGTTTTTT. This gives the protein CASSDLISGRLGELFF.

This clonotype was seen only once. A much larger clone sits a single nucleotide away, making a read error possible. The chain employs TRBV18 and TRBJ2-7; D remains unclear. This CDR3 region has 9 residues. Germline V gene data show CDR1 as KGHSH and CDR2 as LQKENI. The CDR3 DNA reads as TGTGCCAGCTCACCGGAGCAGCACTTC. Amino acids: CASSPEQHF.

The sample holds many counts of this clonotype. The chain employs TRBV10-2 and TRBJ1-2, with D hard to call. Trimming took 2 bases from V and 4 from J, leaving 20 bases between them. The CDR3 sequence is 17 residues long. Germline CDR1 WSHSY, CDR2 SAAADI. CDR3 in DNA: TGCGCCAGCAGTGAGCGCTACACTTCTAGAAAGACCTATGGCTACACCTTC. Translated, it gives CASSERYTSRKTYGYTF.

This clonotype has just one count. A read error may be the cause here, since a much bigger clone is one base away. CDR3 region: CASSTDFPISFSGTQYF. As DNA, the CDR3 is TGTGCCAGCAGCACCGACTTTCCCATTTCTTTCTCTGGGACCCAGTACTTC. J is TRBJ2-7 and V is TRBV3-1; D is unclear. The DNA end favors TRBJ2-5, so the J call may be wrong. Germline lookup yields CDR1 LGHDT and CDR2 YNNKEL (reference sequence). The CDR3 has 17 amino acids.

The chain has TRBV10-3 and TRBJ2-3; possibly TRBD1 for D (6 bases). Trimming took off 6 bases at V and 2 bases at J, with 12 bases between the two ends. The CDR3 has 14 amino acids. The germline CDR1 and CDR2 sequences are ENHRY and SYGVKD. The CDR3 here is CAIRIGQFTDTQYF. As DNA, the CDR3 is TGTGCCATCAGGATCGGACAGTTCACAGATACGCAGTATTTT.

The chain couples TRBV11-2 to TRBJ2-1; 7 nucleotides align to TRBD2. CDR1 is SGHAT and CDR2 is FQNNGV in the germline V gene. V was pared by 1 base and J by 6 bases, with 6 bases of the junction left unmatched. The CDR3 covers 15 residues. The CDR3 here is CASSLGAGMSNEQFF. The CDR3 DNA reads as TGTGCCAGCAGCTTAGGAGCGGGAATGAGCAATGAGCAGTTCTTC.

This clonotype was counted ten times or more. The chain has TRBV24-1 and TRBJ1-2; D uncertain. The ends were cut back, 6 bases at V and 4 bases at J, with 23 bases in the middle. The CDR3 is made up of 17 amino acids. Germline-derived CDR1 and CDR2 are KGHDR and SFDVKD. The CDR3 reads CATSMMNSTRKTYGYTF. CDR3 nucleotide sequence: TGTGCCACCAGTATGATGAATAGTACCAGAAAGACCTATGGCTACACCTTC.

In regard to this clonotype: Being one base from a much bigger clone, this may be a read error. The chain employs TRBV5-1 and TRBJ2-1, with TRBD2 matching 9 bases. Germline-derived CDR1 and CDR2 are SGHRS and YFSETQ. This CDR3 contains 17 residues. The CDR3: CAGSLEVGGRALDEQFF. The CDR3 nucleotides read TGCGCCGGCAGCTTGGAAGTGGGCGGGAGGGCCCTGGATGAGCAGTTCTTC.

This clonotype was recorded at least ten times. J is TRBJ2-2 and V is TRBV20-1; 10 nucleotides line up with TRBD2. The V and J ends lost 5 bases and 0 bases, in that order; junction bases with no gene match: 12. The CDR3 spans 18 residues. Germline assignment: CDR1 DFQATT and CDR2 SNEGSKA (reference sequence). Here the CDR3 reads CSAWALAGHHSNTGELFF. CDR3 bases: TGCAGTGCTTGGGCACTAGCGGGACACCACTCGAACACCGGGGAGCTGTTTTTT.

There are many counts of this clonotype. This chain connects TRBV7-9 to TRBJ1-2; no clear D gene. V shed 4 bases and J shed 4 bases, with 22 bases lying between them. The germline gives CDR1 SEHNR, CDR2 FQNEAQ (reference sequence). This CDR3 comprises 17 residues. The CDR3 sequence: CASSSLQYHGKTYGYTF. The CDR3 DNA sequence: TGTGCCAGCAGCTCACTCCAATACCATGGAAAGACCTATGGCTACACCTTC.

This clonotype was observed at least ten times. Here the CDR3 DNA reads TGTGCCAGCAGTTCTTCCTATGGCTACACCTTC. Translating gives CASSSSYGYTF. This chain connects TRBV6-2 or TRBV6-3 to TRBJ1-2, with D uncertain. The germline V and J ends were trimmed by 4 bases and 4 bases, with 4 bases remaining between them. The CDR3 runs to 11 residues. Looked up from germline, CDR1 is MNHEY and CDR2 is SVGEGT.

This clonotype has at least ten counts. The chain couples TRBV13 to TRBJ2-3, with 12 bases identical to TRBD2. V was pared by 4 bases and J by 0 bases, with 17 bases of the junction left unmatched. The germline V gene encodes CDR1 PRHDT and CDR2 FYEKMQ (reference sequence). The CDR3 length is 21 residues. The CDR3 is CASSSLPATSGRPTSTDTQYF. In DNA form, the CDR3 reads TGTGCCAGCAGCTCATTGCCGGCGACTAGCGGGAGACCTACTAGCACAGATACGCAGTATTTT.

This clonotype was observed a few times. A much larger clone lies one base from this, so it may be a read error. This chain's CDR3 is CASSLTRGRRKTYGYTF. The CDR3 nucleotides are TGCGCCAGCAGCCTAACCAGAGGACGTCGAAAGACCTATGGCTACACCTTC. The chain combines TRBV4-3 with TRBJ1-2, with D unresolved. Trimming left V 4 bases short and J 4 bases short, with 22 bases between. This CDR3 comprises 17 residues. Germline V CDR1 and CDR2: LGHNA, YSLEER.

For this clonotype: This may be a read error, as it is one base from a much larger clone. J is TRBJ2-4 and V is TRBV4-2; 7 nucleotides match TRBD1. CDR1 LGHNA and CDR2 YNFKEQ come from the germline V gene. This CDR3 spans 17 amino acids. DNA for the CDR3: TGTGCCGGCAGCCAAGAAAAGGGGGCGCGGGCCAAAAACATTCAGTACTTC. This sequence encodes CAGSQEKGARAKNIQYF.

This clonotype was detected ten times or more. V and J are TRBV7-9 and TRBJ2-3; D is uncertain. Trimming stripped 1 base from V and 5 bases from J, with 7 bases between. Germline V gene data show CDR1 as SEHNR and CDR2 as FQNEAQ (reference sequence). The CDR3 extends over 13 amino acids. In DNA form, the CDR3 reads TGTGCCAGCAGCTTAGGTTTGGTAGATACGCAGTATTTT. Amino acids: CASSLGLVDTQYF. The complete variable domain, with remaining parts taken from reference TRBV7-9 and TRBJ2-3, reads DTGVSQNPRHKITKRGQNVTFRCDPISEHNRLYWYRQTLGQGPEFLTYFQNEAQLEKSRLLSDRFSAERPKGSFSTLEIQRTEQGDSAMYLCASSLGLVDTQYFGPGTRLTVL.

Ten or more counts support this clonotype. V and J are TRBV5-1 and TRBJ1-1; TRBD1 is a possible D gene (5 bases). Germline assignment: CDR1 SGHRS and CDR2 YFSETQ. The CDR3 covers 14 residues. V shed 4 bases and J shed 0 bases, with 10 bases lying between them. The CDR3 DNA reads TGCGCCAGCAGCGGAGGGACGATGAACACTGAAGCTTTCTTT. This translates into CASSGGTMNTEAFF.